This T cell receptor beta chain was sequenced in a study of early T cells in non-severe SARS-CoV-2 infection (dated by TCRdb to the early 2020s). With respect to the entire study: Because TCR sequencing was done on bulk RNA from unsorted whole blood, the alpha and beta chains could not be paired.

The junction carries 10 bases between V and J, which are trimmed by 7 bases and 1 base respectively. CDR1 and CDR2, looked up from the germline V gene, are MNHEY and SVGEGT. The CDR3 spans 13 residues, from the cysteine through the phenylalanine. Here the CDR3 DNA is all that survives: 39 bases in frame from base 1. Receptors were amplified or captured by 5' RACE. TCRdb lists the instrument as NextSeq 500. In the TCR library protocol, unique molecular identifiers were attached to individual cDNA molecules to correct for PCR bias and sequencing error. Sequencing covered both TCR alpha and beta chains, and within each sample the abundances of alpha and beta sequences were tightly co-correlated. For the original study's pipeline: Decombinator V4 was used to annotate TCR sequences for V gene, J gene and CDR3. TCRs were defined as expanded if a significant change between any two time points was detected under a Poisson model with p below 0.0001. TCR abundances were normalised to the total number of TCRs sequenced per sample and were expressed as counts per million. MAIT TCRs were defined by TRAV1-2 paired with TRAJ12, TRAJ20 or TRAJ33, and iNKT TCRs by TRAV10 paired with TRAJ18. VDJdb, accessed on 1 November 2021, was searched for TCRs annotated for CMV, EBV and SARS-CoV-2, and TCRs annotated for more than one antigen were excluded. TCRdb ran its own pipeline on the public reads, namely fastp trimming at Q25 and MiXCR clone calling, and kept in-frame beta chains. Under each unique CDR3 protein, matching rows form one entry showing the most common genes and DNA. The V and J calls, along with clone size, are taken from TCRdb and not from the paper's own processing. The sample data list some 54,000 distinct CDR3 sequences, and 11% of these were observed just once. The ten largest make up less than 15% of the sample.

A case-control design nested within a healthcare worker cohort in London, UK, was used, with weekly nasopharyngeal swab PCR tests and blood sampling performed. Healthcare workers were enrolled in the week of the UK lockdown, from 23 to 31 March 2020, and were followed every week for up to roughly 15 weeks. Study-wide conclusions, independent of this receptor: Matching against VDJdb was skewed toward anti-spike CD8 responses, likely underestimated virus-specific expansions, and missed private and CD4 specificities.

Note on this clonotype: Its antigen has not been determined. There are no base qualities to consult, and no much larger clone falls within one base.

The TCR was taken from an adult who was a healthcare worker with PCR-confirmed SARS-CoV-2 infection or an uninfected control (not recorded which). The V gene is TRBV6-2 or TRBV6-3 and the J gene is TRBJ1-1; the D gene is perhaps TRBD1, on 6 matching bases. Material for sequencing was whole blood. The DNA sequence is TGTGCCAGCACCAGGGGAGCGAACACTGAAGCTTTCTTT. Its translation is CASTRGANTEAFF.